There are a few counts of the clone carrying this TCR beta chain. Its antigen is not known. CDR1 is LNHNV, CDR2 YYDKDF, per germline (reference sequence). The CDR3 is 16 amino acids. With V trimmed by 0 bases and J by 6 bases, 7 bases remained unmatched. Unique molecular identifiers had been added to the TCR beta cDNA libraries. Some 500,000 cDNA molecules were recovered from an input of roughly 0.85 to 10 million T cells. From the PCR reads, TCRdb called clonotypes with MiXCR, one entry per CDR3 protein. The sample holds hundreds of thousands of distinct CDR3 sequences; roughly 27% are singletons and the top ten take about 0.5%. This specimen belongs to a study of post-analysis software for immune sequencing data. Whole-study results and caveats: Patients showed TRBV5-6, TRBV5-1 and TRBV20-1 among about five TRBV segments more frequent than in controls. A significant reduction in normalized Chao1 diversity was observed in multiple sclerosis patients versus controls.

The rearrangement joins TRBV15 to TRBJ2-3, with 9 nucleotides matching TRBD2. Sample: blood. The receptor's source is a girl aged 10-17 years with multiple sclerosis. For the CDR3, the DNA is TGTGCCACCAGCAGAGAGTTGCGGGGGGGCGTGGATACGCAGTATTTT. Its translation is CATSRELRGGVDTQYF.